The clone carrying this T cell receptor beta chain was seen only a few times. Its antigen remains unidentified. This specimen comes from a study of T cell repertoires in cytomegalovirus infection. Turning to the study itself: TCR beta signatures that were public indicated CMV infection and matching HLA type. Broader study findings: Summed public TCR beta family frequency identified CMV carriers bearing the relevant HLA. HLA-C-restricted CMV-specific TCR beta clonotypes prevailed in the ex vivo response.

The germline gives CDR1 GTSNPN, CDR2 SVGIG (reference sequence). V was shortened by 2 bases and J by 1 base, with 5 bases between the two germline ends. The CDR3 totals 12 residues. TCRdb reprocessed the reads via MiXCR and lists one record per CDR3 protein. The sample carries 150,000 to 200,000 distinct CDR3 sequences, about 30% recorded once. This receptor was taken from a human donor in good health (CMV status not recorded). Some clones in this sample may be carry-over from other donors' samples. The sample was PBMCs. The chain carries TRBV30 and TRBJ1-1; D perhaps matches TRBD1 (5 bases). DNA of the CDR3: TGTGCCTGGAGTCAGGGGAACACTGAAGCTTTCTTT. This translates into CAWSQGNTEAFF.